This T cell receptor beta chain was recovered during a study of T-cell memory formation after mild COVID-19. For the study at large: Each donor largely had its own TCR clusters.

This clonotype was picked up a small number of times. The antigen is not known. Findings of the study overall: Clones contracting across day 15 to 85 had a balanced CD4/CD8 profile; later expanding clones leaned CD4+. Memory cells collected pre-infection included some clones that later responded, suggesting cross-reactive memory joined. SARS-CoV-2 specificity was not confirmed for second-wave clones peaking on day 37.

TCRdb passed the 5' RACE reads through MiXCR, listing each CDR3 protein once. This sample has 560,000 or so distinct CDR3 sequences; roughly 17% occur once, and the top ten carry 8.1%. V shed 7 bases and J 5 bases; nucleotides not matched to a gene: 8. CDR1 is SGHTA and CDR2 is FQGNSA in the germline V gene. The CDR3 runs to 14 residues. This sequence was found in an adult woman who had mild COVID-19 (a few samples of this study predate the infection). Cell type and time point are not known. Material: PBMCs or a T cell subset sorted from them (not recorded which). The chain carries TRBV7-2 and TRBJ1-5, with 7 bases lining up with TRBD1. This CDR3 is CASNRDSSYQPQHF. In DNA form, the CDR3 reads TGTGCCAGCAACAGGGACAGCTCATATCAGCCCCAGCATTTT.